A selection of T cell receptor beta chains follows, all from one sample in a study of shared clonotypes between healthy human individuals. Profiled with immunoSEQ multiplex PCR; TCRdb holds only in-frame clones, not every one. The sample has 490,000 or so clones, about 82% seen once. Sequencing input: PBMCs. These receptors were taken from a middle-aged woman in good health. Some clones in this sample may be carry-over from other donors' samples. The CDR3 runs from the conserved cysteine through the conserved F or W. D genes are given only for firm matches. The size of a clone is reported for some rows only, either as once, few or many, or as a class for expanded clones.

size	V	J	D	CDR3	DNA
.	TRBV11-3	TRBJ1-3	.	CASSLESGNTIYF	TGTGCCAGCAGCTTAGAGTCTGGAAACACCATATATTTT
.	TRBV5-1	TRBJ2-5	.	CASSLGAQETQYF	TGCGCCAGCAGCTTGGGGGCCCAAGAGACCCAGTACTTC
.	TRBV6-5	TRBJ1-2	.	CASSYSRSTGGYTF	TGTGCCAGCAGTTACTCGAGGTCAACCGGTGGCTACACCTTC
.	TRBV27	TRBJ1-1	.	CASNRNRAMNTEAFF	TGTGCCAGCAATAGAAACAGGGCTATGAACACTGAAGCTTTCTTT
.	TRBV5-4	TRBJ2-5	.	CASSAQGWETQYF	TGTGCCAGCAGCGCTCAGGGTTGGGAGACCCAGTACTTC
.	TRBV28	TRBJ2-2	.	CASSVSGLLYKVGELFF	TGTGCCAGCAGTGTTAGCGGACTCCTTTATAAGGTCGGGGAGCTGTTTTTT
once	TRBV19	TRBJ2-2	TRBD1	CASKVGTGNTGELFF	TGTGCCAGTAAGGTGGGGACAGGGAACACCGGGGAGCTGTTTTTT
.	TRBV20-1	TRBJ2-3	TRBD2	CSGEGGDTQYF	TGCAGCGGGGAGGGAGGAGATACGCAGTATTTT
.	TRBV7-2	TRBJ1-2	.	CASSLNSNYGYTF	TGTGCCAGCAGCTTAAACAGTAACTATGGCTACACCTTC
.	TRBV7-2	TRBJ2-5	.	CASSPIQETQYF	TGTGCCAGCAGCCCCATCCAAGAGACCCAGTACTTC
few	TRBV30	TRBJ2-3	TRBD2	CAWTTSGRDTQYF	TGTGCCTGGACAACTAGCGGGAGAGATACGCAGTATTTT
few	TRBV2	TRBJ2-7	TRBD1	CASSDRDSAYEQYF	TGTGCCAGCAGTGACCGGGACAGTGCCTACGAGCAGTACTTC
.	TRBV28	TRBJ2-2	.	CASTIGRRTGELFF	TGTGCCAGCACCATAGGGCGGAGAACCGGGGAGCTGTTTTTT
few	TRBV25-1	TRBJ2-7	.	CACSGPRSYEQYF	TGTGCCTGTAGCGGCCCGCGCTCCTACGAGCAGTACTTC
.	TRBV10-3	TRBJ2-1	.	CAISDRAGGSYNEQFF	TGTGCCATCAGTGATAGAGCGGGCGGGTCCTACAATGAGCAGTTCTTC